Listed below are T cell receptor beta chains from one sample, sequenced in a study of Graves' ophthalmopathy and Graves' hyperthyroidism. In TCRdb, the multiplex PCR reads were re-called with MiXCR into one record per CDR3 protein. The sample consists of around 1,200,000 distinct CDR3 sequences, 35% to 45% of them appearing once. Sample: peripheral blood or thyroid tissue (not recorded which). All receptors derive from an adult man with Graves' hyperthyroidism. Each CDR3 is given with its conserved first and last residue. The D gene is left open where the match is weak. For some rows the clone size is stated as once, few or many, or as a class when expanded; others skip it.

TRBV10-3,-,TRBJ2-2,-,CAISDEESKGELFF,TGTGCCATCAGTGATGAGGAGAGTAAGGGGGAGCTGTTTTTT
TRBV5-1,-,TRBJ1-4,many,CASSSRRGEKLFF,TGCGCCAGCAGTTCCCGCCGGGGTGAAAAACTGTTTTTT
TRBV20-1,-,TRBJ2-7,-,CSARDFRVLTSYEQYF,TGCAGTGCTAGAGATTTTCGGGTACTAACCTCCTACGAGCAGTACTTC
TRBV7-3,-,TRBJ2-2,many,CASSLIPSGELFF,TGTGCCAGCAGCTTAATCCCGTCCGGGGAGCTGTTTTTT
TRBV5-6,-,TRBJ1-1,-,CASSLVLALKNTEAFF,TGTGCCAGCAGCTTGGTTCTGGCATTGAAGAACACTGAAGCTTTCTTT
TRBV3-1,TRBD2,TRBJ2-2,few,CASRISGTTGGELFF,TGTGCCAGCAGAATTTCCGGGACTACAGGCGGGGAGCTGTTTTTT
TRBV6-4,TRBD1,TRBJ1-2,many,CASRPGTAYGYTF,TGTGCCAGCAGGCCGGGGACAGCCTATGGCTACACCTTC
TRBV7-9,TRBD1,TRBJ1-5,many,CASSSDRVDQPQHF,TGTGCCAGCAGCTCTGACAGGGTGGATCAGCCCCAGCATTTT
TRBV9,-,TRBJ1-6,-,CASSVASGDLGSPLHF,TGTGCCAGCAGCGTAGCTTCGGGGGACCTGGGATCACCCCTCCACTTT
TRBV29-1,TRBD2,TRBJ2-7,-,CSSIPGGVNYEQYF,TGCAGCTCCATCCCGGGAGGGGTGAACTACGAGCAGTACTTC
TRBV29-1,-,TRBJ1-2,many,CSVEPPGLQDGYTF,TGCAGCGTCGAACCCCCAGGGCTCCAGGATGGCTACACCTTC
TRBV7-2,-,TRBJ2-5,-,CASSLEGGGRGETQYF,TGTGCCAGCAGCTTAGAAGGGGGGGGCAGGGGAGAGACCCAGTACTTC
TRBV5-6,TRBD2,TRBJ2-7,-,CTSRLAGTYEQYF,TGTACCAGCAGACTAGCGGGTACCTACGAGCAGTACTTC
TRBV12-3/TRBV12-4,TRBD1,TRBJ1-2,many,CASRVGQGARGYTF,TGTGCCAGCAGAGTGGGACAGGGGGCTCGAGGCTACACCTTC
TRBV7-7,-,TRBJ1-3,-,CASSSTASGNTIYF,TGTGCCAGCAGCTCAACAGCCTCTGGAAACACCATATATTTT
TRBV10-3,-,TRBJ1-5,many,CAISESRWGGNQPQHF,TGTGCCATCAGTGAGTCGAGATGGGGGGGGAATCAGCCCCAGCATTTT
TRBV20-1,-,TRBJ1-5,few,CSARDFFTQIGRNNQPQHF,TGCAGTGCTAGAGATTTTTTCACTCAAATCGGGCGCAACAACCAGCCCCAGCATTTT
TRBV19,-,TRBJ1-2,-,CASRWGGYTF,TGTGCCAGTAGATGGGGGGGCTACACCTTC
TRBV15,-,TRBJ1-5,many,CATSSPGVRAQHF,TGTGCCACCAGCAGTCCTGGGGTTCGGGCCCAGCATTTT
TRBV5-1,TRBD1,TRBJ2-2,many,CASSLLGTGRPDNTGELFF,TGCGCCAGCAGCTTGCTCGGGACAGGGCGCCCTGATAACACCGGGGAGCTGTTTTTT
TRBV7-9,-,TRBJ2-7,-,CASSPKSAGGIYEQYF,TGTGCCAGCAGCCCAAAATCGGCAGGAGGGATCTACGAGCAGTACTTC
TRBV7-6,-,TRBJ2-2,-,CASSVEERGVTGELFF,TGTGCCAGCAGCGTTGAAGAACGGGGAGTCACCGGGGAGCTGTTTTTT
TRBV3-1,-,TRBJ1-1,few,CASSQEGTMNTEAFF,TGTGCCAGCAGCCAAGAGGGCACTATGAACACTGAAGCTTTCTTT
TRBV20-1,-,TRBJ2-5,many,CSARDPQGPETQYF,TGCAGTGCTAGAGACCCTCAAGGACCAGAGACCCAGTACTTC
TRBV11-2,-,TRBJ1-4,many,CASSLLGTGYEKLFF,TGTGCCAGCAGCTTATTGGGTACGGGGTATGAAAAACTGTTTTTT
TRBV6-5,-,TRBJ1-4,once,CASSDDRLREKLFF,TGTGCCAGCAGTGACGACAGGTTGCGGGAAAAACTGTTTTTT
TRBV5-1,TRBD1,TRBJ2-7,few,CASSPGVRQGANNYEQYF,TGCGCCAGCAGCCCGGGGGTCCGCCAGGGGGCCAACAACTACGAGCAGTACTTC
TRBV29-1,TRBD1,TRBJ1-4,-,CSVLGGWNEKLFF,TGCAGCGTTCTAGGGGGCTGGAATGAAAAACTGTTTTTT
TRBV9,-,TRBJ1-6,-,CASSVEGQNSPLHF,TGTGCCAGCAGCGTAGAGGGACAAAATTCACCCCTCCACTTT
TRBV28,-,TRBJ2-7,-,CAGSSDIYEQYF,TGTGCCGGCAGTTCCGACATATACGAGCAGTACTTC
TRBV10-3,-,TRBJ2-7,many,CAISGGVYEQYF,TGTGCCATCAGTGGCGGGGTCTACGAGCAGTACTTC
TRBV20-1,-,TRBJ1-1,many,CSAREMGAEAFF,TGCAGTGCTAGAGAAATGGGAGCCGAAGCTTTCTTT
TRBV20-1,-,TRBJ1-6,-,CSARPGHGPNSPLHF,TGCAGTGCTAGACCGGGACACGGACCTAATTCACCCCTCCACTTT
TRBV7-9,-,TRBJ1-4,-,CASSHETLNEKLLF,TGTGCCAGCAGCCACGAGACCTTAAATGAAAAACTGCTTTTT
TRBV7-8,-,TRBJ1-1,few,CASSSRGPTTEAFF,TGTGCCAGCAGCTCCCGGGGCCCCACGACTGAAGCTTTCTTT
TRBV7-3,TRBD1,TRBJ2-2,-,CASSSLLTGMILRELFF,TGTGCCAGCAGCTCCCTACTGACAGGGATGATTCTACGGGAGCTGTTTTTT
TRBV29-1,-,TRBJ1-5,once,CSVGQGREQPQHF,TGCAGCGTTGGGCAGGGGCGGGAACAGCCCCAGCATTTT
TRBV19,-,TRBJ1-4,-,CASSIDANGPSRGEKLFF,TGTGCCAGTAGTATAGACGCGAACGGGCCATCTCGAGGGGAAAAACTGTTTTTT
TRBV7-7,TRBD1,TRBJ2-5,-,CASGRGQGQETQYF,TGTGCCAGCGGTAGGGGACAGGGCCAAGAGACCCAGTACTTC
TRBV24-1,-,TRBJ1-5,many,CATSETGPGGNQPQHF,TGTGCCACCAGTGAAACGGGGCCGGGTGGCAATCAGCCCCAGCATTTT
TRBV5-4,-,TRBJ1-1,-,CASSPTSVTEAFF,TGTGCCAGCAGCCCGACCTCAGTCACTGAAGCTTTCTTT
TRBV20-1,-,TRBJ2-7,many,CSARDWNEQYF,TGCAGTGCTAGAGATTGGAACGAGCAGTACTTC
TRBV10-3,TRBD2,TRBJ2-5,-,CAISAAKAGGSETQYF,TGTGCCATCAGCGCTGCTAAAGCGGGAGGGAGCGAGACCCAGTACTTC
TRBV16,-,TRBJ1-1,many,CASSQAGFNTEAFF,TGTGCCAGCAGCCAGGCAGGGTTCAACACTGAAGCTTTCTTT
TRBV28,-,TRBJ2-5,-,CASSFSAWGEETQYF,TGTGCCAGCAGTTTCTCAGCCTGGGGTGAAGAGACCCAGTACTTC
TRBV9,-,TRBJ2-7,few,CASSVGLQTYEQYF,TGTGCCAGCAGCGTAGGGCTACAGACCTACGAGCAGTACTTC
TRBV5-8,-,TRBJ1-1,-,CASSFPGTLNTEAFF,TGTGCCAGCAGCTTCCCCGGGACCCTGAACACTGAAGCTTTCTTT
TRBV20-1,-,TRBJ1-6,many,CSASGPRGNSPLHF,TGCAGTGCTAGTGGGCCGAGGGGGAATTCACCCCTCCACTTT